This T cell receptor (beta chain) was recorded in a study of immune reconstitution after stem cell transplant in scleroderma (TCRdb year 2017). Library preparation was by RT-PCR. The instrument given in TCRdb is Illumina MiSeq. The public reads were reprocessed in TCRdb via fastp at Q25 and MiXCR, keeping in-frame beta chains. Records with the same CDR3 protein are collapsed into one entry carrying the most frequent genes and DNA. The sample yields roughly 4,800 distinct CDR3 sequences; less than 9.5% were counted once. The top ten clonotypes cover around 3.9% of the sample. The junction shows trimming of 4 bases on V and 2 bases on J, and the gene matches do not reach 4 bases of it. According to the germline V gene, CDR1 reads SGHRS and CDR2 reads YFSETQ. Measured from the cysteine to the phenylalanine, the CDR3 is 15 residues long. The only DNA kept is the CDR3, 45 bases in frame from the first base.

This clonotype was counted a few times. Its antigen specificity is not known. No base quality values were provided; no much bigger clone lies one nucleotide off. In this chain, TRBV5-1 is recombined with TRBJ1-2; a stretch of 11 junction bases matches TRBD1. The clonotype comes from a male donor with systemic sclerosis. Sampling was performed before or after autologous hematopoietic stem cell transplantation (not recorded which). The CDR3 in this case is CASSNGQGANYGYTF. DNA sequence: TGCGCCAGCAGCAACGGACAGGGGGCAAACTATGGCTACACCTTC.